Following are 15 T cell receptor beta chains from one sample sequenced in a study of CD4 and CD8 cells across lung adenocarcinoma regions. MiXCR was run by TCRdb on the PCR reads, yielding one entry per CDR3 protein. The sample yields about 25,000 distinct CDR3 sequences, 40% to 60% seen once. The sequenced sample was CD8+ T cells from the center of a lung tumor. The receptors were sampled from a male donor with lung adenocarcinoma. The CD4 and CD8 labels of this study may be unreliable.

This clonotype is categorized as medium-sized. This chain links TRBV25-1 with TRBJ2-2; 8 positions agree with TRBD2. Losses at the gene ends were 1 base for V and 6 bases for J; bases not matched to a gene: 10. The CDR3 is 17 residues long. CDR1 and CDR2 from the germline V gene are MGHDK and SYGVNS. The CDR3 is CASSESGGLANAGELFF. The CDR3 DNA is TGTGCCAGCAGTGAATCAGGCGGACTAGCTAACGCCGGGGAGCTGTTTTTT.

This clonotype was found once. Sequence at one end of the junction differs from germline and may be a read error. The rearrangement links TRBV27 to TRBJ2-5; D call uncertain. This CDR3 spans 16 amino acids. The V gene's germline CDR1 is MNHEY and CDR2 SMNVEV (reference sequence). CDR3 nucleotide sequence: TGTGCCAGCAGTTTATCGGGTCGACGTGACCAAGAGACGCAGTACTTC. It yields the protein CASSLSGRRDQETQYF.

This clonotype has a count of ten or more. One base away lies a much larger clone, so this may be a sequencing read error. The chain combines TRBV6-1 with TRBJ2-5, with a weak D call TRBD1 (5 bases). CDR3 length: 15 residues. Germline assignment: CDR1 MNHNS and CDR2 SASEGT. CDR3: CVAASRWGMDNEQYF. As DNA, the CDR3 is TGTGTCGCGGCGTCGCGCTGGGGTATGGACAATGAGCAGTACTTC.

This clonotype was detected ten times or more. The chain employs TRBV27 and TRBJ2-6; 8 bases match TRBD2. Per the germline V gene, CDR1 is MNHEY and CDR2 is SMNVEV (reference sequence). The CDR3 extends over 18 amino acids. The J segment lost 0 bases and the V segment lost 9 bases, leaving 13 bases of the junction unmatched. CDR3 nucleotide sequence: TGTGCCAGGCCAGGACGGGGGGGGGGTTCCTCTGGGGCCAACGTCCTGACTTTC. This codes for CARPGRGGGSSGANVLTF.

The chain is built from TRBV10-3 and TRBJ2-2; perhaps TRBD1 as D (5 bases). The J call may be incorrect, as the DNA end agrees better with TRBJ2-3. The germline CDR1 and CDR2 sequences are ENHRY and SYGVKD. The CDR3 length is 15 residues. CDR3 in DNA: TGTGCCATCACCGTTACCCAGGGCCCCACCGATGAGCAGTATTTT. Translating it yields CAITVTQGPTDEQYF.

CDR3 protein: CASSAGGNGNQPQHF. DNA for the CDR3: TGTGCCAGCAGCGCCGGGGGGAATGGGAATCAGCCCCAGCATTTT. This chain links TRBV6-1 with TRBJ1-5; TRBD1 is a possible D gene (5 bases). The CDR3 runs 15 residues. Germline V gene lookup returns CDR1 MNHNS and CDR2 SASEGT. The V end lost 6 bases, the J end lost 4 bases, and 16 bases lay between the germline ends.

With respect to this clonotype: A junction end diverges from the germline sequence, so it may reflect a read error. V is TRBV6-5 and J is TRBJ2-1, with a possible D match to TRBD2 (7 bases). Germline-derived CDR1 and CDR2 are MNHEY and SVGAGI. CDR3 size: 15 residues. The CDR3 DNA reads TGTGCCAGCAGTTACGGGGGAGGGGACAAAGATACCCAGTACTTT. Translation gives CASSYGGGDKDTQYF.

This clonotype came up many times. V gene TRBV12-3 or TRBV12-4 combines with J gene TRBJ2-1, with 12 bases aligning to TRBD2. The CDR3 runs 16 residues. Germline trimming cut 6 bases from V and 3 bases from J; bases unmatched to any gene: 6. The CDR3 loop is CASSPTSGRFYNEQFF. The CDR3 DNA reads as TGTGCCAGCAGCCCTACTAGCGGGAGGTTCTACAATGAGCAGTTCTTC.

This clonotype was counted between two and nine times. The chain couples TRBV6-1 to TRBJ2-1, with TRBD2 identical over 8 bases. Germline V lookup: CDR1 MNHNS, CDR2 SASEGT. This CDR3 comprises 13 residues. The V and J ends lost 7 bases and 9 bases, in that order; junction bases with no gene match: 8. The CDR3 sequence: CASNYMRGVEQFF. CDR3 nucleotide sequence: TGTGCCAGCAACTATATGCGGGGGGTTGAGCAGTTCTTC.

V gene TRBV6-1 combines with J gene TRBJ2-5; weak D call: TRBD2 (5 bases). The closer fit of TRBJ2-7 to the DNA end suggests the J call may be wrong. Looked up from germline, CDR1 is MNHNS and CDR2 is SASEGT. The CDR3 is 13 amino acids. Written as DNA, the CDR3 is TGTGCCAGCTCCAGCGGCTCAAACTACGAGCAGTACTTC. Translation: CASSSGSNYEQYF.

Comments on this clonotype: A read error may be the cause here, since a much bigger clone is one base away. The chain couples TRBV4-1 to TRBJ2-3; 10 bases map to TRBD2. The V and J ends lost 7 bases and 4 bases, in that order; junction bases with no gene match: 8. Germline V gene sequence: CDR1 MGHRA, CDR2 YSYEKL. CDR3 length: 15 residues. This chain's CDR3 is CASKSGRARADTQYF. The CDR3 DNA reads TGCGCCAGCAAGAGCGGGAGGGCCAGAGCAGATACGCAGTATTTT.

The chain has TRBV14 and TRBJ1-3; D is unresolved. Germline CDR1 is SGHDN and CDR2 is FVKESK. V was cut by 1 base and J by 0 bases, with 7 bases left in between. This CDR3 has 15 residues. The CDR3 loop is CASSQGLYSGNTIYF. The CDR3 DNA reads TGTGCCAGCAGCCAAGGGCTGTACTCTGGAAACACCATATATTTT.

This clonotype was seen repeatedly, ten times or more. The chain recombines TRBV6-5 with TRBJ1-3, with 9 bases lining up with TRBD1. Germline values: CDR1 MNHEY, CDR2 SVGAGI. The V segment lost 0 bases and the J segment 3 bases; nucleotides outside the gene matches: 12. This CDR3 region has 19 residues. The CDR3: CASSYSMPGQGSFGNTIYF. CDR3 nucleotide sequence: TGTGCCAGCAGTTACTCAATGCCGGGACAGGGTTCGTTTGGAAACACCATATATTTT.

The chain links TRBV10-3 to TRBJ2-1; D gene ambiguous. TRBJ2-5 explains the end of the DNA better; the J call may be wrong. CDR1 and CDR2 from the germline V gene are ENHRY and SYGVKD. This CDR3 contains 13 residues. CDR3 loop: CAITFDPGETQYF. CDR3 bases: TGTGCCATCACCTTTGATCCGGGAGAGACCCAGTACTTC.

This rearrangement joins TRBV27 to TRBJ2-2; D perhaps matches TRBD1 (6 bases). The J call may be in error: the DNA end matches TRBJ2-3 better. The CDR3 length is 14 residues. Germline V gene sequence: CDR1 MNHEY, CDR2 SMNVEV (reference sequence). This CDR3 is CASSDGVSTGTQYF. The CDR3 region has the DNA TGTGCCAGCTCGGACGGGGTGAGCACAGGGACGCAGTATTTT.